This T cell receptor beta chain was identified during a study of T cells after yellow fever vaccination. Whole-study findings and limits: The booster response re-showed most primary clones: approximately 95% CD4, more than 70% CD8. The presence of abundant clonotypes contaminating from the bulk population was possible in FACS-sorted repertoires.

In making TCR cDNA, 5'RACE template switching added a universal primer site and UMIs to it. TCRdb used MiXCR to reprocess the 5' RACE reads, holding one entry per CDR3 protein. The sample includes 250,000 to 400,000 distinct CDR3 sequences, 4.1% of them seen just once. This clonotype appeared a few times. Its target is unknown. The germline V gene encodes CDR1 SEHNR and CDR2 FQNEAQ (reference sequence). V was pared by 3 bases and J by 7 bases, with 16 bases between. This CDR3 region has 14 residues. J is TRBJ2-7 and V is TRBV7-9, with D possibly matching TRBD1 (5 bases). This TCR derives from a man aged 18 to 29 who received the YFV17D yellow fever vaccine. Specimen: PBMCs, collected 5 days after the yellow fever booster vaccination. This CDR3 reads CASSLTAYLEEQYV. The CDR3 coding sequence is TGTGCCAGCAGCTTGACAGCTTATTTGGAAGAGCAGTACGTC.